The 12 T cell receptor beta chains listed next were all sequenced from one sample in a study of blood T cells in healthy people across ages. PCR was performed a second time for about 7 to 12 cycles using a sample-barcoded 5' primer and a J-beta primer mix. MiXCR, applied by TCRdb to the 5' RACE reads, yields one record per CDR3 protein. The table has 900,000 to 950,000 distinct CDR3 sequences, under 35% seen once. Separately, the same data were catalogued under a study of T cells of mothers and their children.

The sample taken for sequencing was blood. These receptors all come from a woman aged 40 to 55 in good health.

This clonotype was counted ten times or more. J is TRBJ2-7 and V is TRBV6-5; 8 bases line up with TRBD1. The V gene's germline CDR1 is MNHEY and CDR2 SVGAGI. V lost 0 bases and J lost 4; bases outside the gene matches: 5. There are 15 residues in the CDR3. The CDR3 nucleotides are TGTGCCAGCAGTTACTCGAATGACAGGGGTTACGAGCAGTACTTC. It specifies CASSYSNDRGYEQYF.

This clonotype was recorded at least ten times. The rearrangement links TRBV7-2 to TRBJ2-5, with TRBD1 matching 7 bases. The junction had 8 bases not matched to a gene; V was cut back by 2 bases and J by 2 bases. The CDR3 length is 16 residues. Germline CDR1 reads SGHTA; CDR2 reads FQGNSA. Here the CDR3 DNA reads TGTGCCAGCAGCTTATACTCCGGGACAGCACAAGAGACCCAGTACTTC. Encoded protein: CASSLYSGTAQETQYF. The entire variable domain, with the rest obtained from reference TRBV7-2 and TRBJ2-5, is as follows: GAGVSQSPSNKVTEKGKDVELRCDPISGHTALYWYRQSLGQGLEFLIYFQGNSAPDKSGLPSDRFSAERTGGSVSTLTIQRTQQEDSAVYLCASSLYSGTAQETQYFGPGTRLLVL.

V and J are TRBV12-3 or TRBV12-4 and TRBJ1-1, with TRBD1 matching over 7 bases. CDR3 length: 17 amino acids. V lost 0 bases to trimming and J lost 3 bases; unmatched junction nucleotides: 10. CDR3: CASSLARAGGLDTEAFF. CDR3 nucleotides: TGTGCCAGCAGTTTAGCGCGGGCAGGGGGTCTGGACACTGAAGCTTTCTTT.

CDR3 residues: CASSSGGGRVSAHEQYF. The CDR3 coding sequence is TGTGCCAGCAGCTCGGGGGGGGGCAGGGTTAGCGCCCACGAGCAGTACTTC. The chain couples TRBV7-9 to TRBJ2-7; 8 bases align to TRBD2. Germline values: CDR1 SEHNR, CDR2 FQNEAQ (reference sequence). This CDR3 spans 17 amino acids. V shed 4 bases, J shed 5 bases, and the junction held 16 bases outside the gene matches.

This clonotype was seen a few times. The chain carries TRBV27 and TRBJ1-2; 7 positions agree with TRBD1. Germline V CDR1 and CDR2: MNHEY, SMNVEV (reference sequence). V shed 6 bases and J 4 bases; nucleotides not matched to a gene: 26. The CDR3 consists of 20 residues. In DNA, the CDR3 is TGTGCCAGCAGCCCTCTCCCTCCGGGGATGCGTGACAGGGACTTCTATGGCTACACCTTC. Amino acids: CASSPLPPGMRDRDFYGYTF.

Only a few counts were recorded for this clonotype. V and J are TRBV20-1 and TRBJ2-1, with 16 nucleotides matching TRBD2. The V and J ends lost 5 bases and 0 bases, in that order; junction bases with no gene match: 7. The CDR3 consists of 18 residues. Germline lookup yields CDR1 DFQATT and CDR2 SNEGSKA (reference sequence). This CDR3 reads CSAPGTSGGGSSYNEQFF. The CDR3 DNA reads as TGCAGTGCTCCCGGGACTAGCGGGGGGGGTAGCTCCTACAATGAGCAGTTCTTC.

In its sample, this clonotype was seen many times. The genes are TRBV7-2 and TRBJ2-5, with D possibly being TRBD1 or TRBD2 (7 bases each). The CDR3 sequence is 15 residues long. Germline CDR1 SGHTA, CDR2 FQGNSA. V was shortened by 3 bases and J by 5 bases, with 16 bases between the two germline ends. The CDR3: CASSFRQGGTETQYF. The CDR3 nucleotides read TGTGCCAGCAGCTTCCGACAGGGAGGGACGGAGACCCAGTACTTC. The complete variable domain, with remaining parts taken from reference TRBV7-2 and TRBJ2-5, reads GAGVSQSPSNKVTEKGKDVELRCDPISGHTALYWYRQSLGQGLEFLIYFQGNSAPDKSGLPSDRFSAERTGGSVSTLTIQRTQQEDSAVYLCASSFRQGGTETQYFGPGTRLLVL.

This chain joins TRBV18 and TRBJ2-7, with 9 bases that match TRBD1. Per the germline V gene, CDR1 is KGHSH and CDR2 is LQKENI. V lost 5 bases, J lost 10 bases, and 15 bases stayed unmatched. The CDR3 has 15 amino acids. The CDR3 coding sequence is TGTGCCAGCTCATCGGACGGGACAGGGACTGAGACTCAGTACTTC. Translating it yields CASSSDGTGTETQYF.

Remarks on this clonotype: Mismatch with germline at one junction end may stem from a read error. The chain carries TRBV5-1 and TRBJ1-1; the D gene is possibly TRBD1 (5 bases). Germline CDR1 is SGHRS and CDR2 is YFSETQ. The length of the CDR3 is 13 residues. The CDR3 spells CANSPRDFTEAFF. The CDR3 DNA reads TGCGCCAACAGCCCCCGGGACTTCACTGAAGCTTTCTTT.

This clonotype was counted only a few times. V gene TRBV20-1 combines with J gene TRBJ2-7, with D possibly being TRBD1 (5 bases). Trimming left V 0 bases short and J 2 bases short, with 17 bases between. This CDR3 contains 16 residues. Germline V lookup: CDR1 DFQATT, CDR2 SNEGSKA (reference sequence). The CDR3 reads CSARDLAPAGTYEQYF. CDR3 sequence (DNA): TGCAGTGCTAGAGACCTCGCGCCGGCAGGGACCTACGAGCAGTACTTC.

This clonotype was recorded a few times. CDR3 in DNA: TGCGCCAGCGGAGGGGGCCAGATTTTCTCCTACAATGAGCAGTTCTTC. This codes for CASGGGQIFSYNEQFF. The rearrangement links TRBV5-1 to TRBJ2-1; D perhaps matches TRBD1 (7 bases). Deletions cut 7 bases from V and 0 bases from J, with 17 bases between. CDR3 length equals 16 residues. The germline gives CDR1 SGHRS, CDR2 YFSETQ.

The chain has TRBV12-3 or TRBV12-4 and TRBJ1-2, with 10 bases aligning to TRBD1. V gave up 3 bases and J gave up 6 bases; unmatched junction bases: 7. The CDR3 is 15 residues long. In DNA, the CDR3 is TGTGCCAGCAGTTTGAGACAGGGGGCTTCTAATGGCTACACCTTC. This gives the protein CASSLRQGASNGYTF.